This T cell receptor beta chain was profiled in a study of cytomegalovirus exposure and HLA in healthy donors. Germline V gene data show CDR1 as SGHVS and CDR2 as FQNEAQ. CDR3 length: 15 amino acids. V lost 5 bases, J lost 0 bases, and 11 bases lay in between. Study findings and constraints: Among the sequence variants, a highly shared cluster was likely an artifact of sequencing.

Primers included in the PCR were 60 Vbeta and 13 Jbeta primers. Produced via immunoSEQ multiplex PCR; TCRdb's table is partial and in-frame only. This sample has about 120,000 clones; around 76% occur once, and the top ten carry around 10%. For this clone: Its antigen is unidentified.

The sample was PBMCs. The rearrangement links TRBV7-8 to TRBJ1-5; perhaps TRBD1 as D (5 bases). The receptor's source is a woman aged 40 to 50 in good health and CMV-seropositive. CDR3: CASSGNRYSNQPQHF. The CDR3 region has the DNA TGTGCCAGCAGCGGAAACAGGTATAGCAATCAGCCCCAGCATTTT.